This TCR beta chain was captured in a study of cytomegalovirus exposure and HLA in healthy donors. Notes on the study in general: Sequences of the TCR beta chain were said to predict the HLA-A and HLA-B alleles of most subjects accurately. V- and J-gene trimming in TCR beta was tied to a missense DCLRE1C variant by an analysis performed later. In an earlier analysis, productive rearrangement rates for most beta V segments clustered near 87% or 30%.

This clone was observed once. The antigen is not known. In the same sample, other DNA sequences code for this CDR3. Unrecorded immune exposures were likely, despite nominal health at sampling. The primer mix had 60 Vbeta and 13 Jbeta primers. Method: immunoSEQ multiplex PCR; TCRdb's copy keeps in-frame clones and lacks some. The sample carries around 170,000 clones, approximately 79% recorded once. CDR3 length equals 13 residues. Losses at the gene ends were 3 bases for V and 2 bases for J; bases not matched to a gene: 0. Germline CDR1 SQVTM, CDR2 ANQGSEA. The receptor was derived from a man between 35 and 55 years old in good health and CMV-seropositive. This chain links TRBV29-1 with TRBJ2-5; 10 positions match TRBD1. The sample comprised PBMCs. The CDR3 loop is CSVEDRGQETQYF. CDR3 coding DNA: TGCAGCGTTGAGGACAGGGGGCAAGAGACCCAGTACTTC.